The clone carrying this T cell receptor (beta chain) occurred a few times. CDR3 length: 15 residues. J lost 6 bases, V lost 3 bases, and 9 bases had no gene match. CDR1 and CDR2 from the germline V gene are SQVTM and ANQGSEA. These data come from a study of T cells after yellow fever vaccination. Across the study: Those fractions that held only low numbers of cells were prepared using the SMART-Seq v4 Ultra Low Input RNA kit.

Conversion of TCR transcripts into cDNA relied on 5'RACE template switching, which added a universal primer site and UMIs. TCRdb used MiXCR to reprocess the 5' RACE reads, holding one entry per CDR3 protein. Of some 110,000 distinct CDR3 sequences listed, under 9% are singletons. The chain uses TRBV29-1 and TRBJ2-3; 10 positions agree with TRBD2. The source is a man aged 25 to 40 who received the YFV17D yellow fever vaccine. The input for sequencing was CD8+ T cells sorted from PBMCs, taken 45 days after the yellow fever booster vaccination. CDR3 loop: CSVDGLAGVSDTQYF. CDR3 DNA sequence: TGCAGCGTTGATGGGCTAGCGGGAGTCTCCGATACGCAGTATTTT.